Described below is a single T cell receptor beta chain sequence and its context. Antigen specificity is unknown. This specimen comes from a study of lymphopenia after photon versus proton radiotherapy. The CDR3 is made up of 18 amino acids. Germline CDR1 is SGHAT and CDR2 is FQNNGV. J lost 4 bases, V lost 5 bases, and 16 bases had no gene match. Data came from immunoSEQ multiplex PCR; TCRdb stores just in-frame clones and leaves some out. The repertoire holds roughly 150,000 clones, with around nine tenths as singletons. Findings of the study overall: Only patients who died were analyzed for survival; proton advantage is unproven.

The chain recombines TRBV11-2 with TRBJ2-7, with 11 bases identical to TRBD2. The TCR comes from a man between 50 and 59 years old with gastric cancer. Sequencing used peripheral blood, obtained from a patient treated with photon-based radiotherapy. The chain's CDR3 is CASSPLIRTSGRQYEQYF. CDR3 DNA sequence: TGTGCCAGCAGCCCACTTATCCGTACTAGCGGGAGACAGTACGAGCAGTACTTC. Full variable domain (remainder filled in from reference TRBV11-2 and TRBJ2-7): EAGVAQSPRYKIIEKRQSVAFWCNPISGHATLYWYQQILGQGPKLLIQFQNNGVVDDSQLPKDRFSAERLKGVDSTLKIQPAKLEDSAVYLCASSPLIRTSGRQYEQYFGPGTRLTVT.